The subject of this entry is one TCR beta chain. The sample comes from a study of blood T cell repertoires in COVID-19. Study-wide background: The United States, Italy and Spain provided the acute and convalescent COVID-19 samples. PBMCs, B-cell-depleted T cells, or T cells were the source of the cDNA or gDNA that made up the material.

In the authors' methods: By means of reference gene primer amplification, nucleated cell counts were estimated. Libraries were prepared by immunoSEQ multiplex PCR; TCRdb keeps only in-frame clonotypes and omits some of them. D and trimming were read from the DNA, whereas the V and J calls and clone size are those reported in that table. The sample has 200,000 to 250,000 clones, 80% to 90% seen once. V lost 5 bases to trimming and J lost 2 bases, with 17 bases between them. Germline V lookup: CDR1 SGHTA, CDR2 FQGNSA. This CDR3 contains 16 residues. Sequences were obtained from peripheral blood. This clonotype originated in a man aged 25 to 45 who had recovered from COVID-19. This chain connects TRBV7-2 to TRBJ2-3, with D maybe TRBD1 (6 bases). CDR3 residues: CASSTGQTSLTDTQYF. CDR3 bases: TGTGCCAGCAGCACCGGACAGACCTCTCTCACAGATACGCAGTATTTT.